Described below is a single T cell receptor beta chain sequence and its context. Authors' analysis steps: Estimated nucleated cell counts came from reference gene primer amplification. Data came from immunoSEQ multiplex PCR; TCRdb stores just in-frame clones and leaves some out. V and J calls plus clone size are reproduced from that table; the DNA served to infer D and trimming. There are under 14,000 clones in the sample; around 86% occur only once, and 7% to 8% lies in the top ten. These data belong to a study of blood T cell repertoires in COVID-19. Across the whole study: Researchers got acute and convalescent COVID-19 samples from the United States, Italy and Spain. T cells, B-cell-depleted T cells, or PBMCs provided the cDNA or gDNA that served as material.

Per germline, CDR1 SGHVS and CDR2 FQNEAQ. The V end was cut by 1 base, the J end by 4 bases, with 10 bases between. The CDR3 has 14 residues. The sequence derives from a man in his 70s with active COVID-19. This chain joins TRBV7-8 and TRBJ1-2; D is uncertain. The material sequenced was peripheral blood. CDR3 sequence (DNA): TGTGCCAGCAGCTTAGGTGGAGGAAGCTATGGCTACACCTTC. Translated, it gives CASSLGGGSYGYTF.